The rows below give T cell receptor beta chains drawn from one sample of a study of blood T cell repertoires in COVID-19. Some clones are missing from TCRdb's copy, which holds only in-frame ones; the method was immunoSEQ multiplex PCR. Altogether some 110,000 clones are present, around four fifths being singletons, with the ten largest covering under 3%. The source material was peripheral blood. Receptors were obtained from a man aged 25 to 40 with acute or convalescent COVID-19. Both conserved end residues are part of each CDR3. A D gene is named only where the DNA matches it firmly. Some rows mark clone size as missing; the rest say once, few, many or name a class of expanded clone.

D gene	V gene	clone size	J gene	CDR3 DNA	CDR3 protein
TRBD1	TRBV3-1/TRBV3-2	.	TRBJ2-1	TGTGCCAGCAGCCAAGCCGGGACAGACAATGAGCAGTTCTTC	CASSQAGTDNEQFF
TRBD1	TRBV27	.	TRBJ1-2	TGTGCCAGCAGTTTAGAGAGACAGGGTCACTATGGCTACACCTTC	CASSLERQGHYGYTF
.	TRBV27	.	TRBJ2-2	TGTGCCAGCAGTTTATTTCTTACCGGGGAGCTGTTTTTT	CASSLFLTGELFF
TRBD1	TRBV7-8	.	TRBJ1-4	TGTGCCAGCAGCTTAGTAGGGGGCGCGGGGGAAAAACTGTTTTTT	CASSLVGGAGEKLFF
TRBD1	TRBV27	.	TRBJ1-2	TGTGCCAGCAGTTCGACAGGGGGGGACTATGGCTACACCTTC	CASSSTGGDYGYTF
.	TRBV19	.	TRBJ1-2	TGTGCCAGTAGTCCGAATACAGGTGGATATGGCTACACCTTC	CASSPNTGGYGYTF
.	TRBV19	.	TRBJ1-1	TGTGCCAGTAGTGTCGATTTCACAGGTTATACTGAAGCTTTCTTT	CASSVDFTGYTEAFF
.	TRBV12-5	.	TRBJ2-3	TGTGCTAGTGGTCTAGAGACTGGGTATGGTGCAGATACGCAGTATTTT	CASGLETGYGADTQYF
TRBD1	TRBV3-1/TRBV3-2	.	TRBJ1-4	TGTGCCAGCAGCCTGGGACAGGTCGGAACTTTGTTTTTT	CASSLGQVGTLFF
.	TRBV6-5	.	TRBJ2-2	TGTGCCAGCAGTTACTCGAGGCGGGTAAACACCGGGGAGCTGTTTTTT	CASSYSRRVNTGELFF
.	TRBV7-2	.	TRBJ1-4	TGTGCCAGCAGCTCTGGGGGGAATGGGGAAAAACTGTTTTTT	CASSSGGNGEKLFF
TRBD1	TRBV28	.	TRBJ1-2	TGTGCCAGTTCGACAGGGTTTGGCTATGGCTACACCTTC	CASSTGFGYGYTF
TRBD2	TRBV7-9	.	TRBJ2-3	TGTGCCAGCAGCCCCGGTAGCGGGGGCCTGTTCTCTAGCACAGATACGCAGTATTTT	CASSPGSGGLFSSTDTQYF
.	TRBV7-2	.	TRBJ1-4	TGTGCCAGCAGCTTAACCGGGAGCGAAAAACTGTTTTTT	CASSLTGSEKLFF
TRBD2	TRBV28	.	TRBJ2-5	TGTGCCAGCAGTTTATGGAAGTGGACTAGCGGGGCCCAAGAGACCCAGTACTTC	CASSLWKWTSGAQETQYF
TRBD1	TRBV7-6	.	TRBJ1-3	TGTGCCAGCAGCCTCGGACAGGGCCCTGGAAACACCATATATTTT	CASSLGQGPGNTIYF
.	TRBV6-6	.	TRBJ1-2	TGTGCCAGCAACCTGGGGCCTCCGTGGGTGGGCTATGGCTACACCTTC	CASNLGPPWVGYGYTF
.	TRBV3-1/TRBV3-2	.	TRBJ1-1	TGTGCCAGCAGCCAAGATCCGAAGGGGACTGAAGCTTTCTTT	CASSQDPKGTEAFF
.	TRBV19	.	TRBJ2-3	TGTGCCAGTAGGAATCCTGACGGGGGAGGAGATACGCAGTATTTT	CASRNPDGGGDTQYF
TRBD1	TRBV2	.	TRBJ1-5	TGTGCCAGCAGTGACGGACAGGGGGCGGGTCAGCCCCAGCATTTT	CASSDGQGAGQPQHF
TRBD2	TRBV7-2	few	TRBJ2-1	TGTGCCAGCAGCTTAGTGGGACTAGCGCACAATGAGCAGTTCTTC	CASSLVGLAHNEQFF
TRBD1	TRBV3-1/TRBV3-2	.	TRBJ1-6	TGTGCCAGCAGCCAGGAAAGCTCCGGGACAGGGGTAGGTAATTCACCCCTCCACTTT	CASSQESSGTGVGNSPLHF
TRBD2	TRBV2	.	TRBJ2-1	TGTGCCAGCTGGGGACTAGCGGGAGACCGTTCCTACAATGAGCAGTTCTTC	CASWGLAGDRSYNEQFF
TRBD1	TRBV5-1	.	TRBJ2-3	TGCGCCAGCAGCTTGGGTGGGACAGGGGGTGAACCAGATACGCAGTATTTT	CASSLGGTGGEPDTQYF
.	TRBV4-2	.	TRBJ1-1	TGTGCCAGCAGCCAAGCCACGGCAGGGGACACTGAAGCTTTCTTT	CASSQATAGDTEAFF
.	TRBV5-4	.	TRBJ2-1	TGTGCCAGCAGCTCAATCCGGTTTAGCGGAACACCTAGCGAGCAGTTCTTC	CASSSIRFSGTPSEQFF
.	TRBV18	.	TRBJ1-1	TGTGCCAGCTCACTCGAGGCCGTGGGCACTGAAGCTTTCTTT	CASSLEAVGTEAFF
.	TRBV12-3/TRBV12-4	.	TRBJ1-1	TGTGCCAGCAGTTTATCGACTGAAGCTTTCTTT	CASSLSTEAFF
.	TRBV7-2	.	TRBJ2-3	TGTGCCAGCAGCTTAAGTAGCGGATACACAGATACGCAGTATTTT	CASSLSSGYTDTQYF
TRBD2	TRBV19	.	TRBJ2-1	TGTGCCAGTGTCCCTGCCGGAGCGGGATTACTCAATGAGCAGTTCTTC	CASVPAGAGLLNEQFF
TRBD1	TRBV9	few	TRBJ2-2	TGTGCCAGCAGCACCGGGACAGGGAACACCGGGGAGCTGTTTTTT	CASSTGTGNTGELFF
TRBD1	TRBV12-3/TRBV12-4	.	TRBJ2-7	TGTGCCAGCAGACAGGGGGCAGGCAACGAGCAGTACTTC	CASRQGAGNEQYF
.	TRBV12-5	.	TRBJ1-5	TGTGCTAGTGGTTTGGGGCCTCAGCCCCAGCATTTT	CASGLGPQPQHF